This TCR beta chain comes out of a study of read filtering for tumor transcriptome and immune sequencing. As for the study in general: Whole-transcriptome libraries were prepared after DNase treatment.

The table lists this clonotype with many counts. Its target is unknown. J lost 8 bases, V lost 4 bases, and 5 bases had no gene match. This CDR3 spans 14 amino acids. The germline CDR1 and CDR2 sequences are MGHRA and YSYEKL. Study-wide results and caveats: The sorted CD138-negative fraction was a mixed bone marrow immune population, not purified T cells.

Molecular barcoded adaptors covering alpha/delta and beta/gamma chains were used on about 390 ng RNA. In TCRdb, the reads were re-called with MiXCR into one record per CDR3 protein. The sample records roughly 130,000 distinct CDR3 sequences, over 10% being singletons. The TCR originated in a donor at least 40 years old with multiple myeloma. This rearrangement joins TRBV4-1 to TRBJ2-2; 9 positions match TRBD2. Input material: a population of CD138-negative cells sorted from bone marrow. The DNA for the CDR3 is TGCGCCAGCAGCCCCCTAGGACTAGCGGGGGAGCTGTTTTTT. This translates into CASSPLGLAGELFF.